This TCR beta chain stems from a study of cytomegalovirus exposure and HLA in healthy donors. Across the study: Earlier, almost 120 million unique TCR beta sequences were recovered from some 200 million T cells by an analysis.

Study-level results: Reportedly, a later analysis found an Asian-associated ancestry cluster had fewer N-insertions than the approximately 670-donor mean. Reports described diagnosis of cytomegalovirus status by the classifier as highly specific and sensitive.

The PCR used 60 Vbeta and 13 Jbeta primers. Source study methods: In a later analysis, the count reached some 83 million unique TCR beta chains, with about 11 million shared. Using immunoSEQ multiplex PCR, the repertoire was profiled, and TCRdb retains in-frame clones only, with some absent. That table is the source of V, J and clone size, and D and trimming were worked out from the DNA. The sample gives around 110,000 clones, 79% of which show up once; approximately 4% is in the top ten. The germline V gene encodes CDR1 SGHTA and CDR2 FQGTGA. J lost 6 bases, V lost 5 bases, and 10 bases had no gene match. This CDR3 has 16 amino acids. This clone occurred a few times. As yet, its antigen is unknown.

This TCR was sampled from a man under 40 in good health and CMV-seropositive. The material sequenced was PBMCs. This rearrangement joins TRBV7-3 to TRBJ2-1, with 10 bases identical to TRBD1. CDR3 in amino acids: CASSPGTGVEGNEQFF. The CDR3 coding sequence is TGTGCCAGCAGCCCCGGGACAGGGGTGGAGGGCAATGAGCAGTTCTTC. Together with reference TRBV7-3 and TRBJ2-1, the CDR3 gives the full variable domain: GAGVSQTPSNKVTEKGKYVELRCDPISGHTALYWYRQSLGQGPEFLIYFQGTGAADDSGLPNDRFFAVRPEGSVSTLKIQRTERGDSAVYLCASSPGTGVEGNEQFFGPGTRLTVL.